The 5 T cell receptor beta chains below all came from one sample that was sequenced in a study of T-cell reconstitution after alpha-beta-depleted transplantation in children. As it was prepared, the TCRbeta library received unique molecular identifiers. TCRdb re-called the PCR reads with MiXCR, one entry per CDR3 protein. The sample yields roughly 280,000 distinct CDR3 sequences, 11% seen once. The source was peripheral blood, collected 180 days after TCRalphabeta/CD19-depleted stem cell transplant. These receptors all come from a male patient between 2 and 15 years old who had a stem cell transplant for chronic granulomatous disease, so the T cells may come from the graft donor.

This clonotype was counted at least ten times. V and J are TRBV12-3 or TRBV12-4 and TRBJ2-7, with 12 bases matching TRBD2. J was trimmed by 4 bases and V by 6 bases; bases with no gene match: 7. The CDR3 is made up of 15 amino acids. This chain's CDR3 is CASRPRTSGAYEQYF. CDR3 nucleotides: TGTGCCAGCAGGCCCAGGACTAGCGGGGCGTACGAGCAGTACTTC.

There are many counts of this clonotype. The rearrangement joins TRBV5-1 to TRBJ2-2; 9 bases align to TRBD1. The CDR3 is made up of 15 amino acids. Trimming took 3 bases from V and 7 from J; bases not matched to a gene: 7. The V gene's germline CDR1 is SGHRS and CDR2 YFSETQ. The CDR3 region has the DNA TGCGCCAGCAGCTCAAGGACAGGGGCGGACGGGGAGCTGTTTTTT. Translated: CASSSRTGADGELFF.

This clonotype was seen ten or more times. The chain links TRBV12-3 or TRBV12-4 to TRBJ2-3; 8 nucleotides match TRBD1. J was trimmed by 3 bases and V by 3 bases; bases with no gene match: 5. The CDR3 consists of 15 residues. CDR3 DNA: TGTGCCAGCAGTTTCCAGGGGGCTCGGACAGATACGCAGTATTTT. It is translated as CASSFQGARTDTQYF.

This clonotype was counted many times. J is TRBJ2-1 and V is TRBV6-2 or TRBV6-3; no definite D call. This CDR3 comprises 13 residues. V lost 8 bases to trimming and J lost 8 bases, with 16 bases between them. CDR1 and CDR2 (germline): MNHEY, SVGEGT. The chain's CDR3 is CASGFHRFDEQFF. Here the CDR3 DNA reads TGTGCCAGCGGTTTTCATAGGTTCGATGAGCAGTTCTTC.

The chain carries TRBV5-4 and TRBJ2-1; maybe TRBD2 (6 bases). This CDR3 region has 13 residues. CDR1 is SGHNT and CDR2 is YYREEE in the germline V gene (reference sequence). The germline V and J ends were trimmed by 4 bases and 6 bases, with 11 bases remaining between them. This chain's CDR3 is CASSPTRFNEQFF. The CDR3 region has the DNA TGTGCCAGCAGCCCGACTAGATTCAATGAGCAGTTCTTC.